The 20 T cell receptor beta chains presented below share a single source sample, sequenced in a study of shared clonotypes between healthy human individuals (dated by TCRdb to the early 2020s). The protocol used for the library was the immunoSEQ multiplex PCR assay. In TCRdb, the immuneACCESS table is reduced to in-frame sequences with V and J assigned. These tables do not hold every clone; where another copy was compared, an unresolved V gene accounts for under half, and the others remain unexplained. The sample table shows about 380,000 clones, and just over 95% are seen once. In total, the top ten clones hold around 0.3% of the sample. Sequencing was carried out using memory CD8+ T cells sorted from blood. Interpreted using the paper, the cell subset or site label stands for: CD45RO+ cells pooled with CCR7-negative TemRA cells. These receptors all come from a man aged 25-40 years in good health.

The rearrangement links TRBV19 to TRBJ2-4, with D maybe TRBD2 (7 bases). Germline V gene sequence: CDR1 LNHDA, CDR2 SQIVND (reference sequence). Trimming cost V 8 bases and J 2 bases, with 16 bases left between them. The CDR3 consists of 15 residues. The CDR3 protein is CASGRGRETKNIQYF. Written as DNA, the CDR3 is TGTGCCAGTGGAAGGGGGAGGGAGACCAAAAACATTCAGTACTTC.

V usage is TRBV5-5 and J usage is TRBJ2-7, with 9 bases fitting TRBD2. The CDR3 runs to 16 residues. Germline trimming cut 3 bases from V and 4 bases from J; bases unmatched to any gene: 11. The germline gives CDR1 SGHKS, CDR2 YYEKEE (reference sequence). The CDR3 DNA is TGTGCCAGCAGCTCGGGGTGGCGGGAGGGCCTTTACGAGCAGTACTTC. It yields the protein CASSSGWREGLYEQYF.

The rearrangement joins TRBV7-9 to TRBJ2-7, with D maybe TRBD1 (6 bases). Germline loops: CDR1 SEHNR, CDR2 FQNEAQ (reference sequence). The length of the CDR3 is 14 residues. Trimming shortened V by 5 bases and J by 4 bases, and 15 bases separated the two germline ends. The CDR3 coding sequence is TGTGCCAGCAGCCAACCCGACAGGCTGTACGAGCAGTACTTC. This gives the protein CASSQPDRLYEQYF.

The chain has TRBV5-1 and TRBJ1-2; tentatively, D is TRBD1 (5 bases). Germline V gene lookup returns CDR1 SGHRS and CDR2 YFSETQ. The CDR3 is 14 amino acids. Trimming took off 0 bases at V and 7 bases at J, with 13 bases between the two ends. The CDR3 loop reads CASSLDSGMGGYTF. Here the CDR3 DNA reads TGCGCCAGCAGCTTGGACTCAGGGATGGGTGGCTACACCTTC.

This chain joins TRBV5-1 and TRBJ2-5, with 10 nucleotides matching TRBD1. V shed 0 bases and J 1 base; nucleotides not matched to a gene: 0. Germline V gene sequence: CDR1 SGHRS, CDR2 YFSETQ. The CDR3 runs 15 residues. Written as DNA, the CDR3 is TGCGCCAGCAGCTTGGGGACAGGGGGCCAAGAGACCCAGTACTTC. It translates to CASSLGTGGQETQYF.

This clone appeared a single time. The gene calls are TRBV9 and TRBJ2-5; D is possibly TRBD1 (5 bases). Per germline, CDR1 SGDLS and CDR2 YYNGEE. V gave up 2 bases and J gave up 1 base, with 9 bases separating them. This CDR3 has 14 amino acids. The CDR3 spells CASSVATAQETQYF. In DNA form, the CDR3 reads TGTGCCAGCAGCGTTGCGACAGCCCAAGAGACCCAGTACTTC.

The CDR3 region has the DNA TGTGCCAGCAGCCCCAATTCAAGAAACACCATATATTTT. Its translation is CASSPNSRNTIYF. The chain has TRBV7-9 and TRBJ1-3; D is unresolved. Germline V gene sequence: CDR1 SEHNR, CDR2 FQNEAQ (reference sequence). V lost 5 bases to trimming and J lost 5 bases, with 10 bases between them. The CDR3 is made up of 13 amino acids.

This chain links TRBV28 with TRBJ1-3; D might be TRBD1 (5 bases). V was shortened by 3 bases and J by 1 base, with 13 bases between the two germline ends. This CDR3 is built from 16 residues. CDR1 MDHEN and CDR2 SYDVKM come from the germline V gene. CDR3 in DNA: TGTGCCAGCAGTTTCGGGGGTTTTGGGTCTGGAAACACCATATATTTT. Translated, it gives CASSFGGFGSGNTIYF.

The chain couples TRBV7-6 to TRBJ2-7; a weak D match, TRBD1 (5 bases). The CDR3 contains 14 residues. The germline V gene encodes CDR1 SGHVS and CDR2 FNYEAQ. With 2 bases removed from V and 0 bases from J, the gap between germline ends came to 8 bases. CDR3 amino acids: CASSLRGYSYEQYF. Written as DNA, the CDR3 is TGTGCCAGCAGCTTAAGGGGTTACTCCTACGAGCAGTACTTC.

This clone appeared once. The J gene is TRBJ2-1, the V gene TRBV4-1, with D tentatively TRBD2 (6 bases). Germline values: CDR1 MGHRA, CDR2 YSYEKL. The length of the CDR3 is 15 residues. V lost 1 base, J lost 9 bases, and 16 bases lay in between. The CDR3 here is CASSQGAAGSSEQFF. CDR3 sequence (DNA): TGCGCCAGCAGCCAAGGGGCGGCGGGGAGTAGTGAGCAGTTCTTC.

The V and J genes are TRBV6-5 and TRBJ1-2; possible D gene TRBD1, 5 bases. With 2 bases removed from V and 2 bases from J, the gap between germline ends came to 9 bases. The CDR3 covers 14 residues. Germline CDR1 MNHEY, CDR2 SVGAGI. The DNA of the CDR3 is TGTGCCAGCAGTTACCTAAACAGGAACTATGGCTACACCTTC. It translates to CASSYLNRNYGYTF.

V usage is TRBV7-9 and J usage is TRBJ1-1, with no clear D. Per the germline V gene, CDR1 is SEHNR and CDR2 is FQNEAQ (reference sequence). The CDR3 is 12 residues long. Trimming cost V 6 bases and J 8 bases, with 13 bases left between them. The DNA for the CDR3 is TGTGCCAGCAGTTTTCAGGCTCTCGAAGCTTTCTTT. Residues: CASSFQALEAFF. Based on the CDR3 plus reference TRBV7-9 and TRBJ1-1, the full variable domain is DTGVSQNPRHKITKRGQNVTFRCDPISEHNRLYWYRQTLGQGPEFLTYFQNEAQLEKSRLLSDRFSAERPKGSFSTLEIQRTEQGDSAMYLCASSFQALEAFFGQGTRLTVV.

This chain joins TRBV7-2 and TRBJ2-7; 7 positions agree with TRBD2. CDR1 is SGHTA, CDR2 FQGNSA, per germline. V shed 8 bases and J 6 bases; nucleotides not matched to a gene: 10. The CDR3 runs 13 residues. DNA for the CDR3: TGTGCCAGCTCCGGGGAGGGGAGCTCCGAGCAGTACTTC. Translation: CASSGEGSSEQYF.

The chain combines TRBV5-1 with TRBJ2-5; D call uncertain. V gave up 4 bases and J gave up 1 base, with 20 bases separating them. The CDR3 totals 17 residues. Germline V lookup: CDR1 SGHRS, CDR2 YFSETQ. In DNA form, the CDR3 reads TGCGCCAGCAGCCAACGTCCCGGGCCGGGTGTCCAAGAGACCCAGTACTTC. It translates to CASSQRPGPGVQETQYF.

The V call is TRBV2, the J call TRBJ1-4; the match to TRBD1 covers 7 bases. CDR1 is SNHLY, CDR2 FYNNEI, per germline. The CDR3 runs to 15 residues. V gave up 8 bases and J gave up 1 base; unmatched junction bases: 7. The CDR3 sequence is CASRAGGRTNEKLFF. The CDR3 DNA sequence: TGTGCCAGCCGGGCAGGGGGAAGAACTAATGAAAAACTGTTTTTT. The whole variable domain, filled in from reference TRBV2 and TRBJ1-4, reads EPEVTQTPSHQVTQMGQEVILRCVPISNHLYFYWYRQILGQKVEFLVSFYNNEISEKSEIFDDQFSVERPDGSNFTLKIRSTKLEDSAMYFCASRAGGRTNEKLFFGSGTQLSVL.

This rearrangement joins TRBV6-1 to TRBJ2-3, with D perhaps TRBD2 (6 bases). CDR1 is MNHNS and CDR2 is SASEGT in the germline V gene. The length of the CDR3 is 11 residues. Trimming took off 10 bases at V and 5 bases at J, with 10 bases between the two ends. This CDR3 is CATAEGDTQYF. The CDR3 DNA is TGTGCCACGGCGGAGGGAGATACGCAGTATTTT.

The chain has TRBV30 and TRBJ2-3; 9 bases map to TRBD2. Germline V gene lookup returns CDR1 GTSNPN and CDR2 SVGIG (reference sequence). Losses at the gene ends were 0 bases for V and 3 bases for J; bases not matched to a gene: 4. The CDR3 length is 15 residues. CDR3 DNA sequence: TGTGCCTGGAGTGTAGGGGCGGGAGGGACAGATACGCAGTATTTT. The encoded protein is CAWSVGAGGTDTQYF.

The CDR3: CATSRDPSGETQYF. CDR3 nucleotides: TGTGCCACCAGCAGAGATCCTAGTGGGGAGACCCAGTACTTC. The J gene is TRBJ2-5, the V gene TRBV15; D not certain. This CDR3 spans 14 amino acids. CDR1 LNHNV and CDR2 YYDKDF come from the germline V gene (reference sequence). Trimming took 0 bases from V and 5 from J, leaving 10 bases between them.

This chain joins TRBV9 and TRBJ2-1, with D hard to call. The CDR3 is made up of 9 amino acids. Germline-derived CDR1 and CDR2 are SGDLS and YYNGEE. V dropped 5 bases and J dropped 15 bases, with 9 bases sitting between them. The CDR3 loop is CASRTSPFF. The DNA for the CDR3 is TGTGCCAGCAGAACGTCTCCGTTCTTC.

V gene TRBV7-9 combines with J gene TRBJ2-2; D remains ambiguous. CDR1 is SEHNR and CDR2 is FQNEAQ in the germline V gene (reference sequence). This CDR3 has 12 residues. Trimming took 5 bases from V and 6 from J, leaving 7 bases between them. CDR3 DNA: TGTGCCAGCAGCGGACGATCCGGGGAGCTGTTTTTT. Residues: CASSGRSGELFF.